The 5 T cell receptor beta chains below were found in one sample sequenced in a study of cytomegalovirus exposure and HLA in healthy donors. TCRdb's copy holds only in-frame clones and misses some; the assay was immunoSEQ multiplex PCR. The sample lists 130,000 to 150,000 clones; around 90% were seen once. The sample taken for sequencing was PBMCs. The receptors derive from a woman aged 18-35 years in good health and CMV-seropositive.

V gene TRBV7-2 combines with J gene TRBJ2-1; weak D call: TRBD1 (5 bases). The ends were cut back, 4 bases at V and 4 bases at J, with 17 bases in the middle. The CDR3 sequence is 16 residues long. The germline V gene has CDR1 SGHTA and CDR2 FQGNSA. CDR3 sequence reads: CASSWSQGLRYNEQFF. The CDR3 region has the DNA TGTGCCAGCAGCTGGAGTCAGGGATTACGGTACAATGAGCAGTTCTTC.

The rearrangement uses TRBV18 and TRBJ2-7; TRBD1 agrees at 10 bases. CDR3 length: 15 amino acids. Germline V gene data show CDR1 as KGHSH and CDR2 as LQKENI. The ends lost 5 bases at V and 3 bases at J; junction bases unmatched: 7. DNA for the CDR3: TGTGCCAGCTCATTGACGGGACAGGGGATCTACGAGCAGTACTTC. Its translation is CASSLTGQGIYEQYF.

DNA of the CDR3: TGTGCCAGCAGCGCCAGGGGTGGGGCCAACGTCCTGACTTTC. Translation: CASSARGGANVLTF. The chain carries TRBV6-5 and TRBJ2-6; weak D call: TRBD1 (6 bases). The CDR3 runs to 14 residues. Trimming took off 6 bases at V and 3 bases at J, with 9 bases between the two ends. Looked up from germline, CDR1 is MNHEY and CDR2 is SVGAGI.

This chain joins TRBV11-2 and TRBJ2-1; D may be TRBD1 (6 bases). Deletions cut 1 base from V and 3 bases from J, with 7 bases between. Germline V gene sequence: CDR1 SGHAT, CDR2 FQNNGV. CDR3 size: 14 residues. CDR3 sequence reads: CASSLGGHYNEQFF. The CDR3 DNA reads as TGTGCCAGCAGCTTAGGGGGACACTACAATGAGCAGTTCTTC.

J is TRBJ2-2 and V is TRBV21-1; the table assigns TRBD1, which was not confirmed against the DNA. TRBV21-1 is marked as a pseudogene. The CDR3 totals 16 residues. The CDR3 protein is CASSKGVEGETGELFF. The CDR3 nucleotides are TGTGCCAGCAGCAAAGGCGTTGAGGGGGAAACCGGGGAGCTGTTTTTT.